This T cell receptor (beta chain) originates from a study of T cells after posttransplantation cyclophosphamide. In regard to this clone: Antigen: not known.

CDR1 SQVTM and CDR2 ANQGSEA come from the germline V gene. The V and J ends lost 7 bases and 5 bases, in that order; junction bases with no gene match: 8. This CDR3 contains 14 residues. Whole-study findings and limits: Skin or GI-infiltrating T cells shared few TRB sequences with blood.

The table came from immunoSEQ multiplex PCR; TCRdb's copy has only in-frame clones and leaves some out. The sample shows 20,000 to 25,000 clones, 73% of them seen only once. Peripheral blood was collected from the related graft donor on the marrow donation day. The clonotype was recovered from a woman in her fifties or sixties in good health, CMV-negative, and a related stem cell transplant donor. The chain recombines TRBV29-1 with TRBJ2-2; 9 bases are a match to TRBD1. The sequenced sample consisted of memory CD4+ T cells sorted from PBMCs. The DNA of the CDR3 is TGCAGCGCCACTGGACAGGGGCGTACCGGGGAGCTGTTTTTT. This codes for CSATGQGRTGELFF.